Following are 23 T cell receptor beta chains from one sample sequenced in a study of T-cell memory formation after mild COVID-19. Using its own MiXCR run on the 5' RACE reads, TCRdb lists one record per CDR3 protein. The sample has around 130,000 distinct CDR3 sequences; 14% are singletons. Sequenced material: PBMCs or a T cell subset sorted from them (not recorded which). These receptors all come from an adult woman who had mild COVID-19 (a few samples of this study predate the infection). Cell type and time point are not known.

This clonotype was seen a few times. V is TRBV12-3 or TRBV12-4 and J is TRBJ2-7; 8 nucleotides agree with TRBD1. The CDR3 runs 15 residues. Germline trimming cut 5 bases from V and 2 bases from J; bases unmatched to any gene: 8. This CDR3 is CASSQPGQATYEQYF. The CDR3 DNA reads as TGTGCCAGCAGTCAACCGGGACAGGCGACCTACGAGCAGTACTTC.

This clonotype was detected only a few times. The chain combines TRBV7-6 with TRBJ1-4, with D perhaps TRBD1 (5 bases). Germline V gene lookup returns CDR1 SGHVS and CDR2 FNYEAQ. This CDR3 has 16 residues. Trimming removed 5 bases from V and 3 bases from J, with 16 bases in between. The CDR3 bases are TGTGCCAGCAGCCCGGGACCACCATCGGCTAATGAAAAACTGTTTTTT. Protein product: CASSPGPPSANEKLFF.

This clonotype was counted a single time. This chain joins TRBV6-2 or TRBV6-3 and TRBJ2-3; D might be TRBD1 (5 bases). The V gene's germline CDR1 is MNHEY and CDR2 SVGEGT. V gave up 2 bases and J gave up 3 bases, with 18 bases separating them. CDR3 size: 17 residues. The CDR3 sequence is CASSYDSAQGFTDTQYF. The CDR3 DNA sequence: TGTGCCAGCAGTTACGATTCAGCCCAGGGATTTACAGATACGCAGTATTTT.

The V and J genes are TRBV27 and TRBJ2-1; TRBD2 agrees at 10 bases. Germline assignment: CDR1 MNHEY and CDR2 SMNVEV (reference sequence). The length of the CDR3 is 18 residues. The ends lost 5 bases at V and 7 bases at J; junction bases unmatched: 17. DNA for the CDR3: TGTGCCAGCAGTCCCGCCACTCCAACTAGCGGGATTGAAAATGAGCAGTTCTTC. It codes for CASSPATPTSGIENEQFF.

This clonotype was counted a few times. The genes are TRBV28 and TRBJ2-3; 8 positions match TRBD1. The CDR3 covers 17 residues. V lost 4 bases, J lost 2 bases, and 11 bases stayed unmatched. CDR1 is MDHEN and CDR2 is SYDVKM in the germline V gene. The CDR3, as DNA: TGTGCCAGCAGTTCCCCCCCCCGACAGGGGTACACAGATACGCAGTATTTT. Its protein is CASSSPPRQGYTDTQYF. Drawing the rest from reference TRBV28 and TRBJ2-3, the complete variable domain is DVKVTQSSRYLVKRTGEKVFLECVQDMDHENMFWYRQDPGLGLRLIYFSYDVKMKEKGDIPEGYSVSREKKERFSLILESASTNQTSMYLCASSSPPRQGYTDTQYFGPGTRLTVL.

This clonotype was observed a few times. The chain couples TRBV5-1 to TRBJ1-1; 8 nucleotides align to TRBD1. CDR1 is SGHRS and CDR2 is YFSETQ in the germline V gene. The V segment lost 6 bases and the J segment 4 bases; nucleotides outside the gene matches: 8. There are 14 residues in the CDR3. CDR3 amino acids: CASTPYTGGTEAFF. CDR3 bases: TGCGCCAGCACTCCTTATACAGGGGGCACTGAAGCTTTCTTT. The whole variable domain, filled in from reference TRBV5-1 and TRBJ1-1, reads KAGVTQTPRYLIKTRGQQVTLSCSPISGHRSVSWYQQTPGQGLQFLFEYFSETQRNKGNFPGRFSGRQFSNSRSEMNVSTLELGDSALYLCASTPYTGGTEAFFGQGTRLTVV.

The sample holds a few counts of this clonotype. The chain uses TRBV7-2 and TRBJ2-5, with TRBD1 matching 10 bases. This CDR3 is 18 amino acids long. The junction had 13 bases not matched to a gene; V was cut back by 5 bases and J by 1 base. Germline lookup yields CDR1 SGHTA and CDR2 FQGNSA. The CDR3 region is CASSDGQGGVPPQETQYF. CDR3 nucleotide sequence: TGTGCCAGCAGCGATGGACAGGGGGGCGTACCACCCCAAGAGACCCAGTACTTC. The full variable domain, completed using reference TRBV7-2 and TRBJ2-5, is GAGVSQSPSNKVTEKGKDVELRCDPISGHTALYWYRQSLGQGLEFLIYFQGNSAPDKSGLPSDRFSAERTGGSVSTLTIQRTQQEDSAVYLCASSDGQGGVPPQETQYFGPGTRLLVL.

This clonotype has more than one count but fewer than ten. For the CDR3, the DNA is TGTGCCAGCAGCTACGGGCCCACTGAAGCTTTCTTT. This sequence encodes CASSYGPTEAFF. The rearrangement uses TRBV13 and TRBJ1-1; D unresolved. V was clipped by 4 bases and J by 4 bases, with 7 bases between them. The germline V gene has CDR1 PRHDT and CDR2 FYEKMQ (reference sequence). This CDR3 comprises 12 residues.

The gene calls are TRBV6-2 or TRBV6-3 and TRBJ1-4; TRBD1 agrees at 10 bases. The V gene's germline CDR1 is MNHEY and CDR2 SVGEGT. V shed 8 bases and J 8 bases; nucleotides not matched to a gene: 11. The CDR3 is 15 residues long. CDR3 DNA: TGTGCCAGCGGGTGGTCCGGGACAGGGGCGGAAAAACTGTTTTTT. Protein product: CASGWSGTGAEKLFF.

This sequence joins TRBV7-8 and TRBJ2-7; D not certain. The CDR3 loop spans 13 amino acids. Germline V gives CDR1 SGHVS, CDR2 FQNEAQ. Trimming took 2 bases from V and 3 from J, leaving 8 bases between them. For the CDR3, the DNA is TGTGCCAGCAGCTTAATGAGGAACTACGAGCAGTACTTC. Its translation: CASSLMRNYEQYF. Together with reference TRBV7-8 and TRBJ2-7, the CDR3 gives the full variable domain: GAGVSQSPRYKVAKRGQDVALRCDPISGHVSLFWYQQALGQGPEFLTYFQNEAQLDKSGLPSDRFFAERPEGSVSTLKIQRTQQEDSAVYLCASSLMRNYEQYFGPGTRLTVT.

This chain joins TRBV12-5 and TRBJ2-5, with D possibly called TRBD1 or TRBD2 (7 bases each). This CDR3 is built from 16 residues. Germline V gives CDR1 LGHNT, CDR2 FRNRAP. V was trimmed by 5 bases and J by 5 bases, leaving 21 bases between them. The CDR3 bases are TGTGCTAGTGGTCCCGTCCGACAGGGAGGGGAGGAGACCCAGTACTTC. Residues: CASGPVRQGGEETQYF. The variable domain in full, completed from reference TRBV12-5 and TRBJ2-5, reads DARVTQTPRHKVTEMGQEVTMRCQPILGHNTVFWYRQTMMQGLELLAYFRNRAPLDDSGMPKDRFSAEMPDATLATLKIQPSEPRDSAVYFCASGPVRQGGEETQYFGPGTRLLVL.

This clonotype showed up just a few times. The chain couples TRBV6-5 to TRBJ2-7, with D tentatively TRBD1 or TRBD2 (6 bases each). Germline CDR1 reads MNHEY; CDR2 reads SVGAGI. This CDR3 region has 14 residues. Trimming took 5 bases from V and 0 from J, leaving 11 bases between them. CDR3 nucleotides: TGTGCCAGCAGTCCGGGGGACAACTCCTACGAGCAGTACTTC. This encodes CASSPGDNSYEQYF.

The chain joins TRBV9 to TRBJ2-7, with D perhaps TRBD1 (5 bases). V was cut by 0 bases and J by 3 bases, with 16 bases left in between. CDR1 is SGDLS and CDR2 is YYNGEE in the germline V gene. The CDR3 loop spans 16 amino acids. DNA of the CDR3: TGTGCCAGCAGCGTAGCCGGACACCCGTCGGGCTACGAGCAGTACTTC. This sequence encodes CASSVAGHPSGYEQYF.

This clonotype was seen at least ten times. The J gene is TRBJ1-1, the V gene TRBV12-3 or TRBV12-4; D not certain. CDR3 length equals 12 residues. The V gene lost 1 base and the J gene lost 4 bases, with 4 bases spanning the gap. The CDR3 sequence is CASSLGPTEAFF. CDR3 nucleotides: TGTGCCAGCAGTTTAGGCCCCACTGAAGCTTTCTTT.

The chain is built from TRBV20-1 and TRBJ2-7, with no clear D. V lost 3 bases to trimming and J lost 7 bases, with 10 bases between them. Germline CDR1 DFQATT, CDR2 SNEGSKA (reference sequence). This CDR3 region has 11 residues. In nucleotides, the CDR3 is TGCAGTGCTAGGAGTTTAGGGGAGCAGTACTTC. Translating gives CSARSLGEQYF.

This clonotype was observed a handful of times. V gene TRBV7-9 combines with J gene TRBJ2-1; D is undetermined. The CDR3 runs 16 residues. Trimming removed 5 bases from V and 0 bases from J, with 14 bases in between. Germline CDR1 SEHNR, CDR2 FQNEAQ (reference sequence). The CDR3: CASSPTPWGSYNEQFF. Written as DNA, the CDR3 is TGTGCCAGCAGCCCTACCCCCTGGGGCTCCTACAATGAGCAGTTCTTC.

This clonotype was seen a handful of times. The rearrangement links TRBV4-1 to TRBJ2-7, with D possibly being TRBD2 (6 bases). The germline V gene has CDR1 MGHRA and CDR2 YSYEKL. V dropped 3 bases and J dropped 6 bases, with 12 bases sitting between them. The CDR3 length is 13 residues. The CDR3 DNA reads TGCGCCAGCAGCCACGAACGGGGAGGCGAGCAGTACTTC. Translated, it gives CASSHERGGEQYF.

The chain uses TRBV5-5 and TRBJ2-3; the D is unclear. Trimming took off 5 bases at V and 2 bases at J, with 9 bases between the two ends. The length of the CDR3 is 13 residues. Germline V lookup: CDR1 SGHKS, CDR2 YYEKEE (reference sequence). The CDR3, as DNA: TGTGCCAGCAGTCCCTGGACCACAGATACGCAGTATTTT. It encodes CASSPWTTDTQYF.

A few counts support this clonotype. The chain employs TRBV6-1 and TRBJ2-7, with D maybe TRBD2 (5 bases). Trimming left V 1 base short and J 5 bases short, with 15 bases between. The CDR3 has 15 residues. Germline assignment: CDR1 MNHNS and CDR2 SASEGT. CDR3 loop: CASSEVAGDFNEQYF. The CDR3 region has the DNA TGTGCCAGCAGTGAAGTGGCCGGGGATTTCAACGAGCAGTACTTC.

As to this clonotype: It is likely a read error, because the conserved phenylalanine at the end of the CDR3 is missing. This chain uses TRBV19 with TRBJ1-2; unclear D gene. The CDR3 covers 12 residues. V dropped 9 bases and J dropped 8 bases, with 16 bases sitting between them. Germline V lookup: CDR1 LNHDA, CDR2 SQIVND (reference sequence). The CDR3 spells CARRYPLEGYTL. CDR3 nucleotide sequence: TGTGCCAGGAGGTACCCTCTGGAGGGCTACACCTTA.

This chain joins TRBV5-1 and TRBJ2-7, with TRBD2 as a possible D gene (5 bases). V dropped 6 bases and J dropped 5 bases, with 18 bases sitting between them. CDR3 size: 14 residues. The V gene's germline CDR1 is SGHRS and CDR2 YFSETQ. The CDR3 bases are TGCGCCAGCACCGAATCTTCGGGGTCTGACGAGCAGTACTTC. Amino acid sequence: CASTESSGSDEQYF.

This clonotype was found a few times. The chain combines TRBV27 with TRBJ2-1; 7 bases agree with TRBD2. V trimming: 2 bases; J trimming: 8 bases; junction bases outside the gene matches: 9. The CDR3 contains 15 residues. The germline CDR1 and CDR2 sequences are MNHEY and SMNVEV (reference sequence). The CDR3 DNA sequence: TGTGCCAGCAGTTTAGTAGTAGCGGGCAGCGATGAGCAGTTCTTC. Protein product: CASSLVVAGSDEQFF.

There are a few counts of this clonotype. The chain carries TRBV12-3 or TRBV12-4 and TRBJ2-1, with no clear D. CDR3 length: 17 residues. V lost 1 base and J lost 0, with 13 bases in between. The CDR3 is CASSLDSGTLSYNEQFF. The CDR3 nucleotides read TGTGCCAGCAGTTTAGATTCGGGTACCCTCTCCTACAATGAGCAGTTCTTC.